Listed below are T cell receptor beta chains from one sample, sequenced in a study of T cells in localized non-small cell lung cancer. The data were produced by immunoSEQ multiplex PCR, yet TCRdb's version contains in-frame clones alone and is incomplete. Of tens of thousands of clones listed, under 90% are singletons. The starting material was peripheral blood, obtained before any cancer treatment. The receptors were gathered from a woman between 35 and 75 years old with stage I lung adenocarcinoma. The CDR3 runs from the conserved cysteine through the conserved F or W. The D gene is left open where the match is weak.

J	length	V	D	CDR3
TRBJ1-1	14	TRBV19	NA	CASSLGFYGTEAFF
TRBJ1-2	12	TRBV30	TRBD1	CAWSVAGGRGTF
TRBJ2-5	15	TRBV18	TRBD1	CASSPGTGGEETQYF
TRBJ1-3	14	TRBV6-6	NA	CASSFQGDGNTIYF
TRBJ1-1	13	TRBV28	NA	CASSFVGVTEAFF
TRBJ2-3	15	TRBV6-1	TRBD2	CASNPGLAVTDTQYF
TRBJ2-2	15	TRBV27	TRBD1	CASGFRDRHTGELFF
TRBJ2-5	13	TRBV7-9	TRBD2	CASARGGQETQYF
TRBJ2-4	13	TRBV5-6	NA	CASSPKRRNIQYF
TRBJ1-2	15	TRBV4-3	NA	CASSQESRINYGYTF
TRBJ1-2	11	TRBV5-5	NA	CASSQTFGYTF
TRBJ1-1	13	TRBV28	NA	CASRGDKDTEAFF
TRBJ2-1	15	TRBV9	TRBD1	CASSAGDRELVEQFF
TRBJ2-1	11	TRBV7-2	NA	CASSLVYEQFF
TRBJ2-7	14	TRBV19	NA	CASSIGRGPYEQYF
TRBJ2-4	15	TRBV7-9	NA	CASSPRGNAKNIQYF
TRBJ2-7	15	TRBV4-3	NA	CASSQEIVGSYEQYF
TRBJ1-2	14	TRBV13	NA	CASSEGTGNYGYTF
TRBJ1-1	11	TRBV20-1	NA	CSARDPFEAFF
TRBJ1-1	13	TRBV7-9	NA	CASSFSRDTEAFF
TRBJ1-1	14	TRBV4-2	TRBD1	CASSQVLGQGEAFF
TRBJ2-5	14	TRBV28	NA	CASSLWGDGETQYF
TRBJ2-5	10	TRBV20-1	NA	CSASLETQYF
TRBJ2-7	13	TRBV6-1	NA	CASSERPGYEQYF
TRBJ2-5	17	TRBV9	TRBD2	CASSASGLAGLKETQYF
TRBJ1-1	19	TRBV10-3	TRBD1	CAISDQGTGGDIMNTEAFF
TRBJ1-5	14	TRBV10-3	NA	CAISESDINQPQHF
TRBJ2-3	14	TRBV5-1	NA	CASSAAGRTDTQYF
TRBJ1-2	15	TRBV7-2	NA	CASSLVGGNRDGYTF
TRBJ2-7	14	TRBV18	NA	CASSPEPGAYEQYF
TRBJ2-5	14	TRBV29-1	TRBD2	CSVGVAGVQETQYF
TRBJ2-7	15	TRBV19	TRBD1	CASSAQGAASYEQYF
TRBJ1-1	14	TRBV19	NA	CASSNVPRGTEAFF
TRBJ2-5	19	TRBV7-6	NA	CASSSPYGLAGGAKETQYF
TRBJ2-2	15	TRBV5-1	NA	CASSLKPGESGELFF
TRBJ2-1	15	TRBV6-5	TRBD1	CASRLGQGGYNEQFF
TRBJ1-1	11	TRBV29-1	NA	CSVGLWAEAFF
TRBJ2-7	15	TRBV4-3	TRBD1	CASSQDRGRGYEQYF
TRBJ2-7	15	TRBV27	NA	CASSRNRDPRYEQYF
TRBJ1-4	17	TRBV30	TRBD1	CAWRGGQPLSTNEKLFF
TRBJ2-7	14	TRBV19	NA	CASSSGGAVYEQYF
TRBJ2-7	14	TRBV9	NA	CASSVDEGSYEQYF
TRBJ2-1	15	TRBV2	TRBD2	CASSVGGDPYNEQFF
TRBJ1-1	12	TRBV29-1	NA	CSAVRGRTEAFF
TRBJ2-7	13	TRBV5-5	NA	CASSLYQEVEQYF